Shown below are 17 T cell receptor beta chains from a single sample sequenced in a study of human T cells and chemical hapten exposure (dated by TCRdb to the early 2020s). Libraries were built with RACE. TCRdb shows the sequencer as NextSeq 500. Using fastp trimming at Q25 and MiXCR clonotype assembly, TCRdb reanalyzed the public sequencing data and kept in-frame beta chains. Every CDR3 protein is listed once, alongside the most common genes and DNA of its rows. The sample has 130,000 or so distinct CDR3 sequences on record, approximately 9% of them singletons. The leading ten clones occupy 1.5% to 2% of the sample. What this sample's time point label stands for: healthy volunteer bleed at 2 weeks. Total RNA was isolated from unfractionated whole blood collected in Tempus Blood RNA tubes. The specimen sequenced was whole blood. Receptor source: a male donor in good health. Some clones in this sample may be carry-over from other donors' samples.

This clonotype has just a few counts. This sequence joins TRBV29-1 and TRBJ2-1, with D possibly TRBD1 on 5 matching bases. The germline V gene encodes CDR1 SQVTM and CDR2 ANQGSEA. The CDR3 is made up of 13 amino acids. V was clipped by 4 bases and J by 4 bases, with 11 bases between them. The CDR3: CSVGRQTYNEQFF. CDR3 nucleotide sequence: TGCAGCGTTGGGAGACAGACTTACAATGAGCAGTTCTTC.

This clonotype was picked up a small number of times. V gene TRBV12-3 or TRBV12-4 combines with J gene TRBJ1-2, with D perhaps TRBD1 (5 bases). This CDR3 has 15 amino acids. The ends were cut back, 2 bases at V and 2 bases at J, with 12 bases in the middle. The CDR3 loop reads CASSLSGGSNYGYTF. The CDR3 DNA follows: TGTGCCAGCAGTTTATCGGGGGGGTCGAACTATGGCTACACCTTC.

In the case of this clonotype: A much bigger clone sits one base away, suggesting this may be a read error. The chain combines TRBV12-3 or TRBV12-4 with TRBJ2-3; 11 bases map to TRBD1. The CDR3 is made up of 15 amino acids. The CDR3: CASSLGQGDTDTRYF. CDR3 nucleotide sequence: TGTGCCAGCAGCCTGGGACAGGGGGACACAGATACGCGGTATTTT.

The table lists this clonotype with a few counts. The V gene is TRBV20-1, the J gene TRBJ1-2, with 7 positions matching TRBD1. This CDR3 is built from 15 residues. CDR1 and CDR2 from the germline V gene are DFQATT and SNEGSKA (reference sequence). After removal of 2 bases from V and 4 bases from J, the junction contained 10 bases not matched to a gene. The CDR3, as DNA: TGCAGTGCTAGAAGGGGAACAGGGGAAGCCTATGGCTACACCTTC. It specifies CSARRGTGEAYGYTF.

The gene calls are TRBV27 and TRBJ2-5, with TRBD2 matching 11 bases. Germline values: CDR1 MNHEY, CDR2 SMNVEV (reference sequence). V lost 4 bases, J lost 7 bases, and 8 bases stayed unmatched. CDR3 length equals 15 residues. The CDR3 loop is CASSSSSGGRGTQYF. The DNA of the CDR3 is TGTGCCAGCAGTTCCTCTAGCGGGGGGCGAGGGACCCAGTACTTC.

The genes are TRBV20-1 and TRBJ1-2, with 7 bases fitting TRBD1. Germline CDR1 and CDR2: DFQATT and SNEGSKA (reference sequence). The CDR3 has 14 residues. V was clipped by 5 bases and J by 2 bases; unmatched bases: 8. In nucleotides, the CDR3 is TGCAGTGCTGAGGACAGGCGGAGAAACTATGGCTACACCTTC. Residues: CSAEDRRRNYGYTF.

This chain connects TRBV20-1 to TRBJ2-7; 9 bases are shared with TRBD2. The CDR3 covers 16 residues. The junction had 9 bases not matched to a gene; V was cut back by 2 bases and J by 1 base. From germline, CDR1 is DFQATT and CDR2 SNEGSKA (reference sequence). The CDR3 spells CSARNSGGGASYEQYF. CDR3 DNA: TGCAGTGCTAGAAATTCCGGCGGGGGGGCTTCCTACGAGCAGTACTTC.

This clonotype turned up a few times. The chain employs TRBV4-1 and TRBJ2-2, with 9 bases matching TRBD1. Germline-derived CDR1 and CDR2 are MGHRA and YSYEKL. Trimming at V came to 2 bases and at J to 4 bases, leaving 5 bases not matched to a gene. There are 16 residues in the CDR3. Here the CDR3 DNA reads TGCGCCAGCAGCCAACTGGGACAGGGACCCACCGGGGAGCTGTTTTTT. The encoded protein is CASSQLGQGPTGELFF.

This clonotype was seen ten or more times. The chain joins TRBV7-2 to TRBJ2-7; 10 bases fit TRBD1. This CDR3 has 18 residues. Trimming cost V 5 bases and J 0 bases; bases outside gene matches: 13. The V gene's germline CDR1 is SGHTA and CDR2 FQGNSA. The DNA for the CDR3 is TGTGCCAGCAGCCCTTGGGGACAGGGGATTTCCCTCTCCTACGAGCAGTACTTC. Its translation: CASSPWGQGISLSYEQYF. Supplemented by reference TRBV7-2 and TRBJ2-7, the full variable domain reads GAGVSQSPSNKVTEKGKDVELRCDPISGHTALYWYRQSLGQGLEFLIYFQGNSAPDKSGLPSDRFSAERTGGSVSTLTIQRTQQEDSAVYLCASSPWGQGISLSYEQYFGPGTRLTVT.

This clonotype was seen more than once but under ten times. This chain links TRBV6-5 with TRBJ2-7; 10 bases align to TRBD1. After removal of 0 bases from V and 0 bases from J, the junction contained 2 bases not matched to a gene. The CDR3 runs to 16 residues. Germline values: CDR1 MNHEY, CDR2 SVGAGI. The CDR3 nucleotides are TGTGCCAGCAGTTACTCGTGGACAGGGGGCTCCTACGAGCAGTACTTC. Its protein product is CASSYSWTGGSYEQYF.

This clonotype was counted only a few times. The rearrangement joins TRBV11-2 to TRBJ1-3, with D possibly being TRBD1 (5 bases). V was cut by 5 bases and J by 0 bases, with 17 bases left in between. This CDR3 is 17 amino acids long. Germline CDR1 is SGHAT and CDR2 is FQNNGV. DNA for the CDR3: TGTGCCAGCAGCGTGCCCCTTACGGGGGGCTCTGGAAACACCATATATTTT. Translation gives CASSVPLTGGSGNTIYF.

This clonotype was recorded many times. The chain has TRBV13 and TRBJ2-5, with D unresolved. The CDR3 is 14 residues long. Trimming removed 5 bases at V and 5 bases at J, with 15 bases between. Germline-derived CDR1 and CDR2 are PRHDT and FYEKMQ (reference sequence). The CDR3 sequence is CASSASPLRETQYF. DNA for the CDR3: TGTGCCAGCAGCGCCTCACCACTCAGGGAGACCCAGTACTTC.

V is TRBV2 and J is TRBJ2-7, with TRBD2 as a possible D gene (6 bases). The V and J ends lost 6 bases and 3 bases respectively, with 18 bases between them. Germline V gene data show CDR1 as SNHLY and CDR2 as FYNNEI. The CDR3 is 15 amino acids. The CDR3 sequence: CASRVEAGRYYEQYF. The CDR3 region has the DNA TGTGCCAGCAGGGTAGAGGCGGGAAGATACTACGAGCAGTACTTC.

This clonotype was counted ten times or more. The chain recombines TRBV5-4 with TRBJ2-4, with D maybe TRBD2 (5 bases). This CDR3 has 14 amino acids. Germline V CDR1 and CDR2: SGHNT, YYREEE (reference sequence). V gave up 1 base and J gave up 1 base, with 6 bases separating them. CDR3 in amino acids: CASSLTGAKNIQYF. CDR3 coding DNA: TGTGCCAGCAGCTTGACGGGGGCCAAAAACATTCAGTACTTC.

This clonotype was counted many times. The chain recombines TRBV5-1 with TRBJ1-1, with unresolved D. Trimming cost V 1 base and J 0 bases, with 4 bases left between them. CDR3 length equals 13 residues. The germline gives CDR1 SGHRS, CDR2 YFSETQ. CDR3 residues: CASSLYVNTEAFF. The CDR3 DNA sequence: TGCGCCAGCAGCTTGTACGTGAACACTGAAGCTTTCTTT.

This clonotype was seen ten or more times. The rearrangement joins TRBV27 to TRBJ1-2; D may be TRBD1 (6 bases). This CDR3 is built from 14 residues. Germline CDR1 MNHEY, CDR2 SMNVEV (reference sequence). V dropped 6 bases and J dropped 3 bases, with 14 bases sitting between them. The chain's CDR3 is CASRKTGSHYGYTF. The CDR3 DNA is TGTGCCAGCAGGAAAACAGGGTCTCACTATGGCTACACCTTC.

The chain links TRBV27 to TRBJ2-3, with D perhaps TRBD1 (7 bases). The V gene's germline CDR1 is MNHEY and CDR2 SMNVEV (reference sequence). This CDR3 spans 16 amino acids. With 8 bases removed from V and 2 bases from J, the gap between germline ends came to 20 bases. The CDR3, as DNA: TGTGCCAGCCACCTCAGGGGGGAGACCTTCACAGATACGCAGTATTTT. Translating it yields CASHLRGETFTDTQYF.